This TCR beta chain originates from a study of T cell responses to AZD1222 COVID-19 vaccine. Study-wide findings and caveats: At 160-218 and 743-854, vaccine-associated CD4 TCRs were dominant, and they spanned spike. Unmutated regions of variants are reportedly targeted by nearly half of spike-specific TCRs.

The repertoire was sequenced with immunoSEQ multiplex PCR; TCRdb's copy has only in-frame clones and lacks some. Of roughly 180,000 clones listed, 90% are singletons. In the case of this clone: Its antigen is undetermined.

The CDR3 has 14 residues. The germline V gene encodes CDR1 DFQATT and CDR2 SNEGSKA (reference sequence). V trimming: 3 bases; J trimming: 7 bases; junction bases outside the gene matches: 6. The rearrangement uses TRBV20-1 and TRBJ1-6, with 7 bases identical to TRBD1. The material was peripheral blood, obtained on day 0 of AZD1222 vaccination. The receptor comes from an adult in good health. CDR3 residues: CSASAGTANSPLHF. The CDR3 nucleotides read TGCAGTGCTAGTGCTGGGACAGCAAATTCACCCCTCCACTTT.